Described below is a single TCR beta chain sequence and its context. The antigen remains unidentified. This sample stems from a study of blood T cells in healthy people across ages. Each sample had at least 6 million PBMCs isolated. Study-wide results and caveats: A strong correlation was seen between TCR beta diversity and naive T cell percentage. Diversity was higher, and naive CD4+ cells more numerous, in long-lived donors than in aged donors.

PCR was performed a second time for about 7 to 11 cycles using a sample-barcoded 5' primer and a J-beta primer mix. Each cDNA molecule was tagged by a template-switch adaptor with 12 random nucleotides. TCRdb re-called the 5' RACE reads through MiXCR, storing one row per CDR3 protein. The top ten hold more than 2% of the sample, which has 2 million or so distinct CDR3 sequences, about 50% seen once. Deletions cut 0 bases from V and 9 bases from J, with 23 bases between. Germline loops: CDR1 SGHAT, CDR2 FQNNGV. This CDR3 contains 17 residues. The chain recombines TRBV11-2 with TRBJ2-5, with unresolved D. Sequencing was carried out using blood. The TCR sequence derives from a woman in her thirties or forties in good health. CDR3 sequence reads: CASSLDGPWTAPKAQYF. CDR3 bases: TGTGCCAGCAGCTTAGATGGGCCCTGGACCGCCCCTAAAGCCCAGTACTTC.